These 11 T cell receptor beta chains originate from one sample sequenced in a study of blood T cell repertoires in COVID-19. Method: immunoSEQ multiplex PCR; TCRdb's copy keeps in-frame clones and lacks some. The sample consists of some 110,000 clones, around 87% of them appearing once. The sequenced material came from peripheral blood. These receptors were obtained from a human donor in a cohort sampled during active COVID-19.

The chain has TRBV5-5 and TRBJ2-5, with 9 bases that match TRBD2. The V and J ends lost 4 bases and 6 bases, in that order; junction bases with no gene match: 10. The CDR3 length is 15 residues. Germline V gene data show CDR1 as SGHKS and CDR2 as YYEKEE (reference sequence). The CDR3 nucleotides are TGTGCCAGCAGCCCAAGCGGGGGGACTCTCAAGACCCAGTACTTC. This codes for CASSPSGGTLKTQYF.

The chain couples TRBV9 to TRBJ2-7; 7 bases match TRBD2. CDR3 length: 15 amino acids. V was pared by 3 bases and J by 7 bases, with 13 bases of the junction left unmatched. Germline CDR1 reads SGDLS; CDR2 reads YYNGEE. The CDR3 sequence is CASSATFSGSGEQYF. CDR3 DNA sequence: TGTGCCAGCAGCGCGACCTTTAGCGGGTCGGGAGAGCAGTACTTC. The full variable domain, rest sourced from reference TRBV9 and TRBJ2-7, is DSGVTQTPKHLITATGQRVTLRCSPRSGDLSVYWYQQSLDQGLQFLIQYYNGEERAKGNILERFSAQQFPDLHSELNLSSLELGDSALYFCASSATFSGSGEQYFGPGTRLTVT.

The gene calls are TRBV13 and TRBJ1-1; D unclear. V was cut by 0 bases and J by 3 bases, with 11 bases left in between. This CDR3 comprises 15 residues. In germline, CDR1 is PRHDT, CDR2 FYEKMQ (reference sequence). CDR3 sequence reads: CASSLGRVPDTEAFF. CDR3 bases: TGTGCCAGCAGCTTAGGGAGGGTACCGGACACTGAAGCTTTCTTT.

The V call is TRBV9, the J call TRBJ2-7; 12 nucleotides align to TRBD2. Germline CDR1 is SGDLS and CDR2 is YYNGEE. There are 16 residues in the CDR3. Germline trimming cut 0 bases from V and 2 bases from J; bases unmatched to any gene: 3. The CDR3 coding sequence is TGTGCCAGCAGCGTAGGGACTAGCGGGGTTACCTACGAGCAGTACTTC. Its translation: CASSVGTSGVTYEQYF.

A single count supports this clone. This chain joins TRBV28 and TRBJ2-5; D is ambiguous. The CDR3 totals 14 residues. Trimming removed 2 bases at V and 3 bases at J, with 10 bases between. In germline, CDR1 is MDHEN, CDR2 SYDVKM. DNA of the CDR3: TGTGCCAGCAGTTTAGTAACAGTCAAAGAGACCCAGTACTTC. Its protein product is CASSLVTVKETQYF.

DNA of the CDR3: TGTGCCAGCTCTCCAACTAGGAGGAACATTCAGTACTTC. Residues: CASSPTRRNIQYF. This chain connects TRBV18 to TRBJ2-4; maybe TRBD2 (5 bases). The ends were cut back, 6 bases at V and 7 bases at J, with 13 bases in the middle. CDR1 KGHSH and CDR2 LQKENI come from the germline V gene. This CDR3 spans 13 amino acids.

The chain has TRBV19 and TRBJ1-2; tentatively, D is TRBD1 (5 bases). V was clipped by 8 bases and J by 3 bases, with 13 bases between them. CDR3 length: 13 residues. In germline, CDR1 is LNHDA, CDR2 SQIVND (reference sequence). DNA of the CDR3: TGTGCCAGTCGGGGCAGGGAGGACTATGGCTACACCTTC. Translation gives CASRGREDYGYTF.

The rearrangement joins TRBV19 to TRBJ2-3; TRBD2 matches 8 bases. This CDR3 region has 15 residues. Germline lookup yields CDR1 LNHDA and CDR2 SQIVND (reference sequence). V trimming: 6 bases; J trimming: 0 bases; junction bases outside the gene matches: 5. The CDR3 DNA reads TGTGCCAGTAGGATACTAGCGGCTAGCACAGATACGCAGTATTTT. It yields the protein CASRILAASTDTQYF.

This clone was recorded only once. The CDR3 coding sequence is TGTGCCAGCAGCTTGGTAACAGGGGGCGATGATGTCGGGGAAAAACTGTTTTTT. Translation: CASSLVTGGDDVGEKLFF. This chain links TRBV5-4 with TRBJ1-4, with 9 bases aligning to TRBD1. This CDR3 has 18 amino acids. V dropped 0 bases and J dropped 8; count of bases not matched to a gene: 14. Per the germline V gene, CDR1 is SGHNT and CDR2 is YYREEE (reference sequence).

The gene calls are TRBV7-3 and TRBJ1-1; perhaps TRBD1 as D (5 bases). The CDR3 is 14 residues long. CDR1 SGHTA and CDR2 FQGTGA come from the germline V gene. V was cut by 5 bases and J by 4 bases, with 14 bases left in between. CDR3 protein: CASSPLAGPTEAFF. The CDR3, as DNA: TGTGCCAGCAGCCCGCTGGCAGGGCCCACTGAAGCTTTCTTT.

The J gene is TRBJ1-4, the V gene TRBV7-2; unclear D gene. Germline V lookup: CDR1 SGHTA, CDR2 FQGNSA. V lost 0 bases and J lost 7, with 9 bases in between. This CDR3 has 14 residues. The CDR3 sequence: CASSLAGRGEKLFF. The DNA of the CDR3 is TGTGCCAGCAGCTTAGCTGGGCGGGGTGAAAAACTGTTTTTT.